This entry describes one T cell receptor (beta chain). Its cognate antigen is unknown. The sample comes from a study of cytomegalovirus exposure and HLA in healthy donors. Findings and limits, study-wide: Reports credit the classifier with highly specific, highly sensitive diagnosis of cytomegalovirus status.

The protocol was immunoSEQ multiplex PCR, while the TCRdb copy is restricted to in-frame clones and leaves out a portion. Of 200,000 to 300,000 clones in the sample, 86% are singletons; the top ten hold over 0.95%. This CDR3 has 14 residues. Trimming removed 0 bases at V and 2 bases at J, with 8 bases between. Germline lookup yields CDR1 KGHSH and CDR2 LQKENI. Sequencing was done on a sample of PBMCs. The clonotype originates from a woman in her thirties in good health and CMV-seropositive. J is TRBJ2-7 and V is TRBV18; a weak D match, TRBD2 (6 bases). In DNA form, the CDR3 reads TGTGCCAGCTCACCACCGGGACTTACCTACGAGCAGTACTTC. As protein: CASSPPGLTYEQYF.